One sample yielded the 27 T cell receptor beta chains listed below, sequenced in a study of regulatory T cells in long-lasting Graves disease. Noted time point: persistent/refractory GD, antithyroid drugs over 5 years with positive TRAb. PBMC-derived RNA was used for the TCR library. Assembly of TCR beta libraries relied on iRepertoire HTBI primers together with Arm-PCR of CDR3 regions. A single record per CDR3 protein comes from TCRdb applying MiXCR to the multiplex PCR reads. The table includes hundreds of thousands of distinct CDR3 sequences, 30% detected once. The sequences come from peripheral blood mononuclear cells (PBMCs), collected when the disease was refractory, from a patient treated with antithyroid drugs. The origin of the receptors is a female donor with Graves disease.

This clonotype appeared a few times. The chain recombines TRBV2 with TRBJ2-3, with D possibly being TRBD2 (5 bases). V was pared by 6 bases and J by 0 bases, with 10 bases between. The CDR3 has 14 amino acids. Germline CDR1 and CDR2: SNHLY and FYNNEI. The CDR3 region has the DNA TGTGCCAGCAGATGGACTGGTAGCACAGATACGCAGTATTTT. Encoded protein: CASRWTGSTDTQYF.

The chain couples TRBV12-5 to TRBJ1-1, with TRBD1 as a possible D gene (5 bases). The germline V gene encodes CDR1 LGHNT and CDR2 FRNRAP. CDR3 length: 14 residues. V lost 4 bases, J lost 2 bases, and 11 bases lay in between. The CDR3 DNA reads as TGTGCTAGTGGTTCCCGGACACAAAACACTGAAGCTTTCTTT. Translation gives CASGSRTQNTEAFF.

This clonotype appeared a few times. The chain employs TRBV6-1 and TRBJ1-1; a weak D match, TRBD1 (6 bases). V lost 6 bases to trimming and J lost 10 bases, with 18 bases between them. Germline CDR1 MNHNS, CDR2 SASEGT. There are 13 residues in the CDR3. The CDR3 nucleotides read TGTGCCAGCAGAGACCGGGACACCACACGAGCTTTCTTT. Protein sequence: CASRDRDTTRAFF.

CDR3 loop: CATSRGGLRSYEQYF. The CDR3 nucleotides are TGTGCCACCAGCAGAGGGGGACTCCGTTCCTACGAGCAGTACTTC. This sequence joins TRBV15 and TRBJ2-7, with TRBD2 as a possible D gene (6 bases). V was cut by 1 base and J by 1 base, with 11 bases left in between. The CDR3 runs to 15 residues. CDR1 and CDR2 (germline): LNHNV, YYDKDF (reference sequence).

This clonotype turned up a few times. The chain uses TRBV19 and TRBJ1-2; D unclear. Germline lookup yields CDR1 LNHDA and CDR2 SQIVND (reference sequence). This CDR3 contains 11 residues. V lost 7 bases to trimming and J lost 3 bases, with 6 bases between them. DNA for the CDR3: TGTGCCAGTACACACGACTATGGCTACACCTTC. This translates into CASTHDYGYTF.

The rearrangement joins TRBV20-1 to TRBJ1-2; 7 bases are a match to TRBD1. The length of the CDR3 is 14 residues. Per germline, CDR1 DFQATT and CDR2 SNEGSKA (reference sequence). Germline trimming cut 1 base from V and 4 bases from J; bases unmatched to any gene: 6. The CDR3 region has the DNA TGCAGTGCTAGAGCGACAGGGCCCAGCTATGGCTACACCTTC. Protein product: CSARATGPSYGYTF.

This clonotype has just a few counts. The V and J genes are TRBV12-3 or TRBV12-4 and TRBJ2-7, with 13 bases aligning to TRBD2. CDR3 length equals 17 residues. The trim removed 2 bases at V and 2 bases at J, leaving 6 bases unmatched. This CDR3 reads CASSLTSGRAGTYEQYF. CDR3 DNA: TGTGCCAGCAGTTTAACTAGCGGGAGGGCCGGGACCTACGAGCAGTACTTC.

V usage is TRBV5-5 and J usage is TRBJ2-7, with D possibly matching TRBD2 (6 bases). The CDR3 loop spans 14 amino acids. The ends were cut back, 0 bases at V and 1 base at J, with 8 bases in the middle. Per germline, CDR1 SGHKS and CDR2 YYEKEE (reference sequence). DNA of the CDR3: TGTGCCAGCAGCTTGGTTGCGGGGTCCTACGAGCAGTACTTC. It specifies CASSLVAGSYEQYF.

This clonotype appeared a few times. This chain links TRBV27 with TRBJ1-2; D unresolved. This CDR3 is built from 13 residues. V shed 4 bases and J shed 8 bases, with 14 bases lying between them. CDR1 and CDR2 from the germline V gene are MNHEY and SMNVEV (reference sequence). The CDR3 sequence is CASSYRNGGGYTF. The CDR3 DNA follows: TGTGCCAGCAGTTACCGAAACGGAGGGGGCTACACCTTC.

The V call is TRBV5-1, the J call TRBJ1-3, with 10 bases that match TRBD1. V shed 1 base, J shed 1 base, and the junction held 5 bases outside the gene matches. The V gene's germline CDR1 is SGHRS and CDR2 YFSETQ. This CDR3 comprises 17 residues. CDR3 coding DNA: TGCGCCAGCAGCTTGACCGGGACAGGGGTATCTGGAAACACCATATATTTT. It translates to CASSLTGTGVSGNTIYF.

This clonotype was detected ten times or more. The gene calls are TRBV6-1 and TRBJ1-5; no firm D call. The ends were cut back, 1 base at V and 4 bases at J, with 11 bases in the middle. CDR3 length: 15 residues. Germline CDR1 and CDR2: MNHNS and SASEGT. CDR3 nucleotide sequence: TGTGCCAGCAGTGAAGGTACAGTCCGGAATCAGCCCCAGCATTTT. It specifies CASSEGTVRNQPQHF.

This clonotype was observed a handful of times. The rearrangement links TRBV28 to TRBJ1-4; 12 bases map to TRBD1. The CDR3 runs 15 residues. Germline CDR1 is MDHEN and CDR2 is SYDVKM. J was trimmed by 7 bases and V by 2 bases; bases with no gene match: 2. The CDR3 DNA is TGTGCCAGCAGTTTAGGGGACAGGGGGCTTGAAAAACTGTTTTTT. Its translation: CASSLGDRGLEKLFF. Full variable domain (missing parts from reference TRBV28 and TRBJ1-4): DVKVTQSSRYLVKRTGEKVFLECVQDMDHENMFWYRQDPGLGLRLIYFSYDVKMKEKGDIPEGYSVSREKKERFSLILESASTNQTSMYLCASSLGDRGLEKLFFGSGTQLSVL.

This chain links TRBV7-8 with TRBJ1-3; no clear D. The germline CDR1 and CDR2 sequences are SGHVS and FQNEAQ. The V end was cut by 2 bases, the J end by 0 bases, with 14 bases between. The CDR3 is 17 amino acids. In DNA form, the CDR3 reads TGTGCCAGCAGCTTAAATATGGCGGAGAGCTCTGGAAACACCATATATTTT. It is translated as CASSLNMAESSGNTIYF.

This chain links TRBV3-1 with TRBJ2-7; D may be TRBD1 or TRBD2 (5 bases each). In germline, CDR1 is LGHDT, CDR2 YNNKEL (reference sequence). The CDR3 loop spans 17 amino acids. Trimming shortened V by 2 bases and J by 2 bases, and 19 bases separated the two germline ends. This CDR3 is CASSQFTGSGLTYEQYF. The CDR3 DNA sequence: TGTGCCAGCAGCCAATTTACGGGGTCAGGGCTTACCTACGAGCAGTACTTC.

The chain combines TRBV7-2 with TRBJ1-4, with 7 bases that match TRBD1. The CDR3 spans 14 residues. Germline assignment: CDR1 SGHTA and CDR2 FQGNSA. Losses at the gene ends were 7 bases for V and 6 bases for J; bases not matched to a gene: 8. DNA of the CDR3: TGTGCCAGCAACAGACAGGGTGGGGATGAAAAACTGTTTTTT. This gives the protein CASNRQGGDEKLFF. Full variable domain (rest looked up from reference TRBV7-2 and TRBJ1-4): GAGVSQSPSNKVTEKGKDVELRCDPISGHTALYWYRQSLGQGLEFLIYFQGNSAPDKSGLPSDRFSAERTGGSVSTLTIQRTQQEDSAVYLCASNRQGGDEKLFFGSGTQLSVL.

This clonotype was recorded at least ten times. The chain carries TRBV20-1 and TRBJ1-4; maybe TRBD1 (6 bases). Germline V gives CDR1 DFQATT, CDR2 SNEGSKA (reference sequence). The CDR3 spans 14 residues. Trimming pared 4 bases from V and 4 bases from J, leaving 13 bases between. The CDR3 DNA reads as TGCAGTGCTACTTCGGACAGTTATAATGAAAAACTGTTTTTT. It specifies CSATSDSYNEKLFF.

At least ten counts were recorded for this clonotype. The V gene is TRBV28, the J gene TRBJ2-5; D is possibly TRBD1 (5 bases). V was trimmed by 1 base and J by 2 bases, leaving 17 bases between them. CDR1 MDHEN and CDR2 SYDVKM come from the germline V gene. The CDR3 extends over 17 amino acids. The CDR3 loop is CASSLFGSAGKQETQYF. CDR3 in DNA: TGTGCCAGCAGTTTATTCGGTTCGGCAGGGAAGCAAGAGACCCAGTACTTC.

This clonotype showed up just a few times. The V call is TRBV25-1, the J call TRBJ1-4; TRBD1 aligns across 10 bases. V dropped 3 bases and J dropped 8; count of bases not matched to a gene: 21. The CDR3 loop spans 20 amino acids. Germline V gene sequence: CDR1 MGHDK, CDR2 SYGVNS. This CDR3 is CASSDSSGTGDGGLGEKLFF. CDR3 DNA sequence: TGTGCCAGCAGTGATTCGTCCGGGACAGGGGACGGAGGCCTTGGGGAAAAACTGTTTTTT.

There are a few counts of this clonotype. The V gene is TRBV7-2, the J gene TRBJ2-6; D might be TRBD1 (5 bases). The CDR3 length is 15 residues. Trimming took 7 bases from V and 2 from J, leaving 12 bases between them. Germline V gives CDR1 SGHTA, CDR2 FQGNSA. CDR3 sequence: CASKGPGTGANVLTF. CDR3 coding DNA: TGTGCCAGCAAGGGGCCCGGCACTGGGGCCAACGTCCTGACTTTC.

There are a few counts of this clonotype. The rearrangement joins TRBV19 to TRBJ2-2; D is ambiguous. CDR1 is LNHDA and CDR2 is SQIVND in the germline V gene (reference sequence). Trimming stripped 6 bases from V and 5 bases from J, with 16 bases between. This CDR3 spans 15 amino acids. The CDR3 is CASRRQQRWTGELFF. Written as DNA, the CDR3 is TGTGCCAGTAGGAGGCAGCAACGTTGGACCGGGGAGCTGTTTTTT.

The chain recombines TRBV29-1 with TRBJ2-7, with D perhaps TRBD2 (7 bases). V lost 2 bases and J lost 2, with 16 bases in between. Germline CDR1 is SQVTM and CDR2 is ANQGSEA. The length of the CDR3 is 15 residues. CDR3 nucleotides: TGCAGCGTTGAAAGTTCGCAGGGGACTACCTACGAGCAGTACTTC. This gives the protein CSVESSQGTTYEQYF.

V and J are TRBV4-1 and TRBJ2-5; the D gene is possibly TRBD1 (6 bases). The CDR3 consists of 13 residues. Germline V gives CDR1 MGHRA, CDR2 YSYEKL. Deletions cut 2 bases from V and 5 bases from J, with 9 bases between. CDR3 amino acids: CASSQIQGETQYF. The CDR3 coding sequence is TGCGCCAGCAGCCAAATTCAGGGGGAGACCCAGTACTTC.

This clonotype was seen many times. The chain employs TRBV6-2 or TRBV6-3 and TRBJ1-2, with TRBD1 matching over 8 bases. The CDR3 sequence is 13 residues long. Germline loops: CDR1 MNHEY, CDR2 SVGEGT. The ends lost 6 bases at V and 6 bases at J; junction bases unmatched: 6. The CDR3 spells CASRRGQDNGYTF. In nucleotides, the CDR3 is TGTGCCAGCAGGAGGGGACAGGATAATGGCTACACCTTC.

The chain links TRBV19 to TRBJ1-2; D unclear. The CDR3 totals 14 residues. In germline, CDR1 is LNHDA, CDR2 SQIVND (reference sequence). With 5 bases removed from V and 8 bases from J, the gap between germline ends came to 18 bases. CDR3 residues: CASSLRTAQLGYTF. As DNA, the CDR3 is TGTGCCAGTAGTCTGAGGACGGCACAGCTAGGCTACACCTTC.

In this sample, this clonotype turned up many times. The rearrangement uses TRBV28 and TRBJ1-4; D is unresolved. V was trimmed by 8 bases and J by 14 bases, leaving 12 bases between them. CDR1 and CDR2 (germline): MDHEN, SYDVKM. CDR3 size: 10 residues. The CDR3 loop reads CASRGRVLFF. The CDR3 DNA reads TGTGCCAGCCGAGGACGGGTGCTGTTTTTT.

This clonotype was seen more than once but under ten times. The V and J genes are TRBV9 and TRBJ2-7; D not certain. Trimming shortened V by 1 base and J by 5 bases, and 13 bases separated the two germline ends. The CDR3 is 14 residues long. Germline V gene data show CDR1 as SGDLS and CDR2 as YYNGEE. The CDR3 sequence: CASSVRATSHEQYF. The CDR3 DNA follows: TGTGCCAGCAGCGTAAGGGCCACGTCCCACGAGCAGTACTTC.

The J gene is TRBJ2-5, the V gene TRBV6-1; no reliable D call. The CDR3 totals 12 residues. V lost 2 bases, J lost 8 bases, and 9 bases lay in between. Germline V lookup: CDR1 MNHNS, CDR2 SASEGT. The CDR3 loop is CASSESRNTQYF. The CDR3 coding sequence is TGTGCCAGCAGTGAATCCAGAAATACCCAGTACTTC.